The 19 T cell receptor beta chains given below trace back to one sample, sequenced in a study of Graves' ophthalmopathy and Graves' hyperthyroidism. From RNA, the CDR3 regions of TCR beta chains were amplified and sequenced. The authors performed first-round RT-PCR with HTBI primers and then a second-round multiplex PCR. Using its own MiXCR run on the multiplex PCR reads, TCRdb lists one record per CDR3 protein. Of some 750,000 distinct CDR3 sequences in the sample, approximately 40% were seen once. Sequencing input: peripheral blood. The receptors stem from an adult man with Graves' ophthalmopathy.

This clonotype was seen a handful of times. The CDR3 loop is CASSSGGQNYEQYF. The CDR3 nucleotides are TGCGCCAGCAGCTCCGGGGGACAAAACTACGAGCAGTACTTC. The V gene is TRBV5-1, the J gene TRBJ2-7; D is perhaps TRBD1 or TRBD2 (6 bases each). The CDR3 contains 14 residues. Per the germline V gene, CDR1 is SGHRS and CDR2 is YFSETQ. V was pared by 3 bases and J by 3 bases, with 13 bases between.

The chain has TRBV7-9 and TRBJ2-5; 9 bases align to TRBD1. From germline, CDR1 is SEHNR and CDR2 FQNEAQ (reference sequence). The CDR3 runs to 15 residues. J gave up 5 bases and V 5 bases, and 9 bases lay outside the gene matches. The CDR3 bases are TGTGCCAGCAGCGGGACAGGGTTCACCGGGGAGACCCAGTACTTC. The encoded protein is CASSGTGFTGETQYF. Complete variable domain (other parts from reference TRBV7-9 and TRBJ2-5): DTGVSQNPRHKITKRGQNVTFRCDPISEHNRLYWYRQTLGQGPEFLTYFQNEAQLEKSRLLSDRFSAERPKGSFSTLEIQRTEQGDSAMYLCASSGTGFTGETQYFGPGTRLLVL.

Notes on this clonotype: A much larger clone differs from this one at a single base, so this may be a read error. The chain couples TRBV12-3 or TRBV12-4 to TRBJ1-3; D gene unclear. The CDR3 has 13 residues. The CDR3 DNA is TGTGCCAGCAGCATCGGCTCTGGAGACACCATATATTTT. Translation: CASSIGSGDTIYF.

This clonotype was picked up a small number of times. The V gene is TRBV20-1, the J gene TRBJ2-7; 7 bases match TRBD1. Germline V gene lookup returns CDR1 DFQATT and CDR2 SNEGSKA (reference sequence). The CDR3 is made up of 13 amino acids. The trim removed 1 base at V and 0 bases at J, leaving 0 bases unmatched. The CDR3 DNA follows: TGCAGTGCTAGAGGACAGGGCTCCTACGAGCAGTACTTC. It is translated as CSARGQGSYEQYF.

This clonotype showed up many times. This chain links TRBV10-3 with TRBJ2-3, with no clear D. The ends were cut back, 0 bases at V and 4 bases at J, with 2 bases in the middle. The V gene's germline CDR1 is ENHRY and CDR2 SYGVKD. The CDR3 is 12 residues long. CDR3 protein: CAISESADTQYF. The CDR3 DNA reads as TGTGCCATCAGTGAGTCAGCAGATACGCAGTATTTT.

This clonotype has ten or more counts. This chain links TRBV2 with TRBJ2-5; TRBD2 agrees at 14 bases. This CDR3 region has 16 residues. Germline assignment: CDR1 SNHLY and CDR2 FYNNEI. V lost 9 bases and J lost 2; bases outside the gene matches: 8. The CDR3 loop reads CASTPTSGGAQETQYF. The CDR3, as DNA: TGTGCCAGTACACCGACTAGCGGGGGGGCACAAGAGACCCAGTACTTC. The full variable domain, in which reference TRBV2 and TRBJ2-5 provide the parts outside the CDR3, is EPEVTQTPSHQVTQMGQEVILRCVPISNHLYFYWYRQILGQKVEFLVSFYNNEISEKSEIFDDQFSVERPDGSNFTLKIRSTKLEDSAMYFCASTPTSGGAQETQYFGPGTRLLVL.

The chain uses TRBV7-3 and TRBJ2-7; 7 bases line up with TRBD1. CDR1 is SGHTA, CDR2 FQGTGA, per germline. This CDR3 has 18 residues. V gave up 4 bases and J gave up 6 bases; unmatched junction bases: 21. CDR3 DNA: TGTGCCAGCAGCTATATCGTAAAGACAGGGTCGGTGGTGGGCGAGCAGTACTTC. Amino acid sequence: CASSYIVKTGSVVGEQYF.

This clonotype was observed a handful of times. This chain links TRBV11-1 with TRBJ1-1; D might be TRBD1 (5 bases). This CDR3 has 15 amino acids. Trimming shortened V by 5 bases and J by 4 bases, and 17 bases separated the two germline ends. Germline V gives CDR1 SGHAT, CDR2 FQDESV (reference sequence). CDR3 in amino acids: CASSPGKGLSTEAFF. The CDR3, as DNA: TGTGCCAGCAGCCCGGGAAAGGGGCTAAGCACTGAAGCTTTCTTT.

The genes are TRBV4-1 and TRBJ1-5, with TRBD1 as a possible D gene (5 bases). The CDR3 has 15 amino acids. Deletions cut 4 bases from V and 0 bases from J, with 10 bases between. Germline V CDR1 and CDR2: MGHRA, YSYEKL. The CDR3 is CASSRGRNSNQPQHF. As DNA, the CDR3 is TGCGCCAGCAGCCGGGGCCGAAATAGCAATCAGCCCCAGCATTTT.

This clonotype appeared a few times. This chain connects TRBV20-1 to TRBJ1-1; D remains unclear. Germline V gene lookup returns CDR1 DFQATT and CDR2 SNEGSKA (reference sequence). CDR3 size: 14 residues. The V end was cut by 5 bases, the J end by 4 bases, with 17 bases between. CDR3 DNA: TGCAGTGCTCCATCGAGAGGGAAGAGCACTGAAGCTTTCTTT. This gives the protein CSAPSRGKSTEAFF.

DNA for the CDR3: TGTGCCAGGCGGTACGGGAGCTCCTACAATGAGCAGTTCTTC. The encoded protein is CARRYGSSYNEQFF. This chain uses TRBV2 with TRBJ2-1; possibly TRBD2 for D (6 bases). Trimming removed 9 bases from V and 0 bases from J, with 12 bases in between. This CDR3 spans 14 amino acids. In germline, CDR1 is SNHLY, CDR2 FYNNEI.

This clonotype was seen a few times. The chain carries TRBV7-8 and TRBJ1-5, with D unclear. The CDR3 length is 13 residues. Germline CDR1 is SGHVS and CDR2 is FQNEAQ. V was shortened by 4 bases and J by 6 bases, with 10 bases between the two germline ends. The CDR3 DNA reads TGTGCCAGCAGCTCCGACTTTTTTCAGCCCCAGCATTTT. It is translated as CASSSDFFQPQHF.

The V gene is TRBV7-2, the J gene TRBJ2-2; no clear D gene. This CDR3 is 15 amino acids long. V lost 2 bases to trimming and J lost 4 bases, with 11 bases between them. Germline CDR1 reads SGHTA; CDR2 reads FQGNSA. CDR3 nucleotides: TGTGCCAGCAGCTTACTTGGGTTAAGCACCGGGGAGCTGTTTTTT. It is translated as CASSLLGLSTGELFF.

J is TRBJ2-5 and V is TRBV19; 12 positions match TRBD2. J was trimmed by 5 bases and V by 4 bases; bases with no gene match: 8. Germline V gene data show CDR1 as LNHDA and CDR2 as SQIVND (reference sequence). The CDR3 extends over 16 amino acids. The CDR3 here is CASSKTSGRSVETQYF. Here the CDR3 DNA reads TGTGCCAGTAGTAAGACTAGCGGGAGAAGCGTTGAGACCCAGTACTTC.

This clonotype was picked up a small number of times. The gene calls are TRBV20-1 and TRBJ1-1; D gene unclear. Germline CDR1 and CDR2: DFQATT and SNEGSKA (reference sequence). Between the trimmed V and J ends, which lost 0 bases and 0 bases, there was a span of 14 bases. The CDR3 consists of 16 residues. This chain's CDR3 is CSARDVGRTMNTEAFF. In nucleotides, the CDR3 is TGCAGTGCTAGAGATGTTGGGCGCACTATGAACACTGAAGCTTTCTTT.

This clonotype was observed a handful of times. J is TRBJ1-2 and V is TRBV6-4; no firm D call. The CDR3 is 12 residues long. Germline loops: CDR1 MRHNA, CDR2 SNTAGT. Trimming removed 1 base from V and 8 bases from J, with 8 bases in between. The CDR3 here is CASSDFRGGYTF. The CDR3 region has the DNA TGTGCCAGCAGTGACTTTCGAGGCGGCTACACCTTC.

This clonotype has only a few counts. A much bigger clone sits one base away, suggesting this may be a read error. The J gene is TRBJ1-3, the V gene TRBV10-3; perhaps TRBD1 as D (5 bases). V lost 10 bases and J 4 bases, leaving 11 bases between the germline ends. This CDR3 region has 12 residues. Germline V CDR1 and CDR2: ENHRY, SYGVKD. CDR3 in DNA: TGTGCCACCGGGGGAGAGGGAAACACCATATATTTT. As protein: CATGGEGNTIYF.

This clonotype was seen ten or more times. The chain uses TRBV7-3 and TRBJ1-1; D is unresolved. This CDR3 has 15 residues. V was pared by 0 bases and J by 4 bases, with 12 bases between. The germline gives CDR1 SGHTA, CDR2 FQGTGA. As DNA, the CDR3 is TGTGCCAGCAGCTTAACGACGACCCGCAGCACTGAAGCTTTCTTT. It yields the protein CASSLTTTRSTEAFF.

J is TRBJ2-2 and V is TRBV12-3 or TRBV12-4; D gene unclear. V lost 7 bases and J 5 bases, leaving 14 bases between the germline ends. This CDR3 has 14 amino acids. The CDR3 nucleotides read TGTGCCAGCACCTCCCTCGCCGTGACCGGGGAGCTGTTTTTT. Its translation: CASTSLAVTGELFF.